These 25 T cell receptor beta chains were sequenced from one sample in a study of blood T cell repertoires in COVID-19. Produced via immunoSEQ multiplex PCR; TCRdb's table is partial and in-frame only. The sample gives roughly 78,000 clones, approximately 90% of which show up once; around 0.58% is in the top ten. The sequenced sample was peripheral blood. Every receptor here comes from a man aged 55 to 70 with acute or convalescent COVID-19.

The chain couples TRBV21-1 to TRBJ2-1; the table's D call, TRBD2, has no DNA check behind it. TRBV21-1 is reported as a pseudogene. The CDR3 extends over 17 amino acids. This chain's CDR3 is CASLTGLAGFSYNEQFF. CDR3 bases: TGTGCCAGCCTCACGGGGCTAGCGGGGTTCTCCTACAATGAGCAGTTCTTC.

The rearrangement joins TRBV10-1 to TRBJ1-1; the D is unclear. The CDR3 spans 13 residues. V was pared by 3 bases and J by 2 bases, with 7 bases between. Germline-derived CDR1 and CDR2 are WNHNN and SYGVQD (reference sequence). This chain's CDR3 is CASSEQLNTEAFF. The CDR3 DNA reads as TGCGCCAGCAGTGAACAGTTAAACACTGAAGCTTTCTTT.

V and J are TRBV7-9 and TRBJ1-4, with 9 bases matching TRBD1. There are 15 residues in the CDR3. The V and J ends lost 5 bases and 7 bases, in that order; junction bases with no gene match: 8. Per the germline V gene, CDR1 is SEHNR and CDR2 is FQNEAQ (reference sequence). CDR3 loop: CASSLGDRAGEKLFF. The CDR3, as DNA: TGTGCCAGCAGCCTAGGGGACAGGGCTGGTGAAAAACTGTTTTTT.

The chain employs TRBV5-1 and TRBJ2-5; 14 bases line up with TRBD2. The length of the CDR3 is 15 residues. The trim removed 3 bases at V and 5 bases at J, leaving 3 bases unmatched. The V gene's germline CDR1 is SGHRS and CDR2 YFSETQ. CDR3 sequence reads: CASSSRTSGGETQYF. The CDR3 DNA reads as TGCGCCAGCAGCTCCCGGACTAGCGGGGGGGAGACCCAGTACTTC. Full variable domain (rest looked up from reference TRBV5-1 and TRBJ2-5): KAGVTQTPRYLIKTRGQQVTLSCSPISGHRSVSWYQQTPGQGLQFLFEYFSETQRNKGNFPGRFSGRQFSNSRSEMNVSTLELGDSALYLCASSSRTSGGETQYFGPGTRLLVL.

The chain links TRBV24-1 to TRBJ2-3; 10 nucleotides agree with TRBD2. V shed 5 bases, J shed 4 bases, and the junction held 5 bases outside the gene matches. The germline V gene has CDR1 KGHDR and CDR2 SFDVKD. This CDR3 region has 15 residues. The CDR3 spells CATSAAGGGADTQYF. The CDR3, as DNA: TGTGCCACCAGTGCAGCGGGAGGGGGCGCAGATACGCAGTATTTT.

A word on this clone: A read error may produce the germline difference seen at one junction end. V and J are TRBV6-6 and TRBJ1-1; 9 bases align to TRBD1. Looked up from germline, CDR1 is MNHNY and CDR2 is SVGAGI (reference sequence). This CDR3 is 15 amino acids long. CDR3 sequence reads: CASRPQGAMKTEAFF. CDR3 sequence (DNA): TGTGCCAGCAGGCCACAGGGGGCAATGAAAACTGAAGCTTTCTTT.

The chain is built from TRBV11-2 and TRBJ2-1, with D possibly matching TRBD2 (6 bases). Trimming removed 4 bases from V and 1 base from J, with 20 bases in between. Germline V gene sequence: CDR1 SGHAT, CDR2 FQNNGV. The CDR3 spans 18 residues. The CDR3 region has the DNA TGTGCCAGCAGCTCGGGACTCTACGTCACGGAGTCCTACAATGAGCAGTTCTTC. Translated, it gives CASSSGLYVTESYNEQFF. Combining the CDR3 with reference TRBV11-2 and TRBJ2-1 gives the whole variable domain EAGVAQSPRYKIIEKRQSVAFWCNPISGHATLYWYQQILGQGPKLLIQFQNNGVVDDSQLPKDRFSAERLKGVDSTLKIQPAKLEDSAVYLCASSSGLYVTESYNEQFFGPGTRLTVL.

The V gene is TRBV7-3, the J gene TRBJ1-2; D perhaps matches TRBD1 (5 bases). Per germline, CDR1 SGHTA and CDR2 FQGTGA. V was trimmed by 0 bases and J by 3 bases, leaving 14 bases between them. This CDR3 spans 16 amino acids. CDR3 sequence (DNA): TGTGCCAGCAGCTTAACTTGGGCAGGGATATACTATGGCTACACCTTC. This gives the protein CASSLTWAGIYYGYTF.

This chain joins TRBV6-1 and TRBJ2-1; 8 bases line up with TRBD1. The CDR3 runs to 17 residues. CDR1 MNHNS and CDR2 SASEGT come from the germline V gene. The trim removed 1 base at V and 8 bases at J, leaving 13 bases unmatched. The CDR3 DNA sequence: TGTGCCAGCAGTGAAGAAGAGGGACAGGCGGCCCCCTATGAGCAGTTCTTC. This translates into CASSEEEGQAAPYEQFF.

This sequence joins TRBV7-3 and TRBJ2-3, with TRBD1 matching over 8 bases. The CDR3 sequence is 15 residues long. J gave up 3 bases and V 2 bases, and 4 bases lay outside the gene matches. Germline lookup yields CDR1 SGHTA and CDR2 FQGTGA. In DNA form, the CDR3 reads TGTGCCAGCAGCTTAGCAGGGGGCGCAACAGATACGCAGTATTTT. Amino acid sequence: CASSLAGGATDTQYF.

The chain recombines TRBV5-1 with TRBJ1-1, with 8 bases matching TRBD1. CDR3 length equals 15 residues. From germline, CDR1 is SGHRS and CDR2 YFSETQ. The V and J ends lost 4 bases and 3 bases, in that order; junction bases with no gene match: 8. CDR3 in DNA: TGCGCCAGCAGCGCCTCGGACAGGGAAGACACTGAAGCTTTCTTT. Translation gives CASSASDREDTEAFF. Together with reference TRBV5-1 and TRBJ1-1, the CDR3 gives the full variable domain: KAGVTQTPRYLIKTRGQQVTLSCSPISGHRSVSWYQQTPGQGLQFLFEYFSETQRNKGNFPGRFSGRQFSNSRSEMNVSTLELGDSALYLCASSASDREDTEAFFGQGTRLTVV.

The chain has TRBV5-1 and TRBJ2-2, with 11 bases aligning to TRBD1. Germline CDR1 SGHRS, CDR2 YFSETQ. This CDR3 is 15 amino acids long. V lost 10 bases and J lost 3; bases outside the gene matches: 8. The CDR3 protein is CAGAPGQGDTGELFF. CDR3 nucleotide sequence: TGCGCCGGAGCACCGGGACAGGGGGACACCGGGGAGCTGTTTTTT.

The rearrangement joins TRBV9 to TRBJ1-1; perhaps TRBD1 as D (5 bases). Germline CDR1 and CDR2: SGDLS and YYNGEE. CDR3 size: 17 residues. Trimming left V 2 bases short and J 1 base short, with 18 bases between. Written as DNA, the CDR3 is TGTGCCAGCAGCGTTGGGACCCTCGGAGGGCGGAACACTGAAGCTTTCTTT. This sequence encodes CASSVGTLGGRNTEAFF. Complete variable domain (other parts from reference TRBV9 and TRBJ1-1): DSGVTQTPKHLITATGQRVTLRCSPRSGDLSVYWYQQSLDQGLQFLIQYYNGEERAKGNILERFSAQQFPDLHSELNLSSLELGDSALYFCASSVGTLGGRNTEAFFGQGTRLTVV.

In nucleotides, the CDR3 is TGTGCTAGTGGTTTTGGAGGGGCCAATTCTTTTAGGGCCAACGTCCTGACTTTC. It translates to CASGFGGANSFRANVLTF. V and J are TRBV12-5 and TRBJ2-6, with TRBD2 as a possible D gene (6 bases). Germline CDR1 is LGHNT and CDR2 is FRNRAP. The CDR3 has 18 residues. Trimming removed 3 bases from V and 5 bases from J, with 20 bases in between.

This clone has only one observation. The chain has TRBV10-1 and TRBJ1-3, with D unresolved. CDR3 length: 13 amino acids. V dropped 9 bases and J dropped 2 bases, with 11 bases sitting between them. Germline CDR1 WNHNN, CDR2 SYGVQD (reference sequence). This chain's CDR3 is CASSSVTGNTIYF. The CDR3 coding sequence is TGCGCCAGTAGTTCGGTGACTGGAAACACCATATATTTT.

J is TRBJ1-4 and V is TRBV11-2, with 8 bases fitting TRBD1. CDR1 SGHAT and CDR2 FQNNGV come from the germline V gene. J lost 6 bases, V lost 6 bases, and 12 bases had no gene match. This CDR3 is 16 amino acids long. As DNA, the CDR3 is TGTGCCAGCAGGACCGCTTATCGACAGGGGCATGAAAAACTGTTTTTT. It codes for CASRTAYRQGHEKLFF.

This clone has just one count. The chain uses TRBV27 and TRBJ2-7; 7 bases match TRBD2. This CDR3 comprises 15 residues. The V gene's germline CDR1 is MNHEY and CDR2 SMNVEV (reference sequence). V trimming: 6 bases; J trimming: 2 bases; junction bases outside the gene matches: 10. CDR3: CASRTSGTTTYEQYF. CDR3 coding DNA: TGTGCCAGCAGGACTTCCGGGACTACAACCTACGAGCAGTACTTC.

CDR3 amino acids: CASSHSGGAPDTQYF. As DNA, the CDR3 is TGTGCCAGCAGCCACAGCGGGGGGGCCCCAGATACGCAGTATTTT. The V gene is TRBV5-4, the J gene TRBJ2-3; TRBD2 aligns across 10 bases. V shed 4 bases, J shed 4 bases, and the junction held 6 bases outside the gene matches. The CDR3 extends over 15 amino acids. Per the germline V gene, CDR1 is SGHNT and CDR2 is YYREEE (reference sequence).

The V and J genes are TRBV23-1 and TRBJ2-1; 9 bases line up with TRBD2. TRBV23-1 falls under the ORF class, with uncertain function. The CDR3 spans 17 residues. V gave up 3 bases and J gave up 10 bases; unmatched junction bases: 16. This CDR3 reads CASSHPPAGGPLWEQFF. The CDR3 DNA reads as TGCGCCAGCAGTCACCCCCCCGCGGGAGGGCCCTTATGGGAGCAGTTCTTC.

The J gene is TRBJ1-5, the V gene TRBV6-1, with 8 bases that match TRBD1. V was clipped by 0 bases and J by 1 base; unmatched bases: 11. CDR3 length: 19 amino acids. CDR1 is MNHNS, CDR2 SASEGT, per germline. This CDR3 reads CASSEALGQGPWSNQPQHF. In DNA, the CDR3 is TGTGCCAGCAGTGAAGCCCTTGGACAGGGCCCGTGGAGCAATCAGCCCCAGCATTTT.

The genes are TRBV30 and TRBJ1-2; TRBD1 might be the D (5 bases). CDR1 is GTSNPN, CDR2 SVGIG, per germline (reference sequence). Trimming left V 4 bases short and J 8 bases short, with 17 bases between. This CDR3 comprises 13 residues. CDR3 DNA sequence: TGTGCCTGGAACAATAACTGGGGGGAAGGCTACACCTTC. It translates to CAWNNNWGEGYTF.

The rearrangement links TRBV7-2 to TRBJ2-5, with TRBD2 as a possible D gene (5 bases). The CDR3 has 13 residues. With 5 bases removed from V and 6 bases from J, the gap between germline ends came to 13 bases. CDR1 is SGHTA and CDR2 is FQGNSA in the germline V gene. The chain's CDR3 is CASSADPGKTQYF. The CDR3 coding sequence is TGTGCCAGCAGCGCCGACCCGGGGAAGACCCAGTACTTC.

This clone was found a few times. The CDR3 region has the DNA TGTGCCAGCAGCCATGAGGAGGCAGGGAGGAATGGCTACACCTTC. The encoded protein is CASSHEEAGRNGYTF. The rearrangement uses TRBV4-2 and TRBJ1-2; D perhaps matches TRBD1 (5 bases). The V gene's germline CDR1 is LGHNA and CDR2 YNFKEQ. The length of the CDR3 is 15 residues. V was clipped by 3 bases and J by 6 bases, with 17 bases between them.

The chain couples TRBV7-2 to TRBJ2-3; tentatively, D is TRBD1 (6 bases). The CDR3 is 16 amino acids. Germline CDR1 is SGHTA and CDR2 is FQGNSA. The V and J ends lost 0 bases and 2 bases respectively, with 12 bases between them. The CDR3 protein is CASSLAAGVYTDTQYF. The CDR3 nucleotides are TGTGCCAGCAGCTTAGCTGCAGGGGTATACACAGATACGCAGTATTTT.

The rearrangement joins TRBV24-1 to TRBJ2-1, with 7 nucleotides matching TRBD1. Per the germline V gene, CDR1 is KGHDR and CDR2 is SFDVKD. This CDR3 has 16 residues. Germline trimming cut 5 bases from V and 4 bases from J; bases unmatched to any gene: 10. CDR3 DNA: TGTGCCACCAGTGGAGTTGGGGACAGAGTATACAATGAGCAGTTCTTC. Translating it yields CATSGVGDRVYNEQFF.